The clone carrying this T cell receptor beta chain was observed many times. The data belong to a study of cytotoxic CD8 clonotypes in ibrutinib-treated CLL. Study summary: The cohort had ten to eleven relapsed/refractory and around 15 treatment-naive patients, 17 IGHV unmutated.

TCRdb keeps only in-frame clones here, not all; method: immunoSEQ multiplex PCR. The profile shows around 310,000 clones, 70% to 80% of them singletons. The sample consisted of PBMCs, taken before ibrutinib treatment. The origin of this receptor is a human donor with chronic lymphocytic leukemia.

CDR3 sequence (DNA): TGTGCCAGCAGAACACTTGGAGATACGCAGTATTTT. This encodes CASRTLGDTQYF. The V call is TRBV2, the J call TRBJ2-3, with D unresolved. Trimming shortened V by 6 bases and J by 5 bases, and 9 bases separated the two germline ends. CDR1 and CDR2 (germline): SNHLY, FYNNEI. The CDR3 spans 12 residues.